The 32 T cell receptor beta chains reported below all come from one sample, sequenced in a study of T cells in Graves' hyperthyroidism and ophthalmopathy. TCR beta CDR3 sequences were amplified from RNA transcripts. A first-round RT-PCR of the TCR CDR3 used the HTBI primer set. TCRdb analysed the multiplex PCR reads with MiXCR anew, one entry per CDR3 protein. Altogether roughly 420,000 distinct CDR3 sequences are present, approximately 14% being singletons, with the ten largest covering roughly 13%. The specimen was blood. Receptors were obtained from a woman younger than 35 with Graves' hyperthyroidism.

In its sample, this clonotype was seen many times. V is TRBV7-3 and J is TRBJ2-3; 8 bases are a match to TRBD1. V shed 5 bases and J 1 base; nucleotides not matched to a gene: 5. The CDR3 runs 15 residues. In germline, CDR1 is SGHTA, CDR2 FQGTGA. CDR3 loop: CASSPPGQGTDTQYF. In DNA, the CDR3 is TGTGCCAGCAGCCCGCCGGGACAGGGCACAGATACGCAGTATTTT.

There are a few counts of this clonotype. The CDR3 DNA follows: TGTGCCAGCAGACCTGACAGGGTTCAGCCCCAGCATTTT. Its translation is CASRPDRVQPQHF. The chain combines TRBV27 with TRBJ1-5; 7 positions agree with TRBD1. CDR1 and CDR2 (germline): MNHEY, SMNVEV (reference sequence). V dropped 6 bases and J dropped 6; count of bases not matched to a gene: 5. CDR3 length equals 13 residues.

This clonotype has a count of ten or more. The chain joins TRBV7-2 to TRBJ1-5; D gene ambiguous. The CDR3 extends over 15 amino acids. V was pared by 5 bases and J by 0 bases, with 11 bases between. Germline V gene data show CDR1 as SGHTA and CDR2 as FQGNSA. CDR3 bases: TGTGCCAGCAGCATGTCCGGGAATAGCAATCAGCCCCAGCATTTT. It yields the protein CASSMSGNSNQPQHF.

The rearrangement links TRBV12-3 or TRBV12-4 to TRBJ2-5, with 7 bases identical to TRBD1. J lost 9 bases, V lost 6 bases, and 16 bases had no gene match. The CDR3 extends over 15 amino acids. CDR3 in amino acids: CASSNPNKGGRSQYF. The CDR3 region has the DNA TGTGCCAGCAGCAACCCAAACAAAGGGGGCCGTTCCCAGTACTTC.

This clonotype was seen many times. The gene calls are TRBV29-1 and TRBJ2-7, with 7 bases matching TRBD1. Germline CDR1 SQVTM, CDR2 ANQGSEA. The CDR3 spans 12 residues. Losses at the gene ends were 4 bases for V and 3 bases for J; bases not matched to a gene: 3. CDR3 bases: TGCAGCGTTGGGACAGGCCTCTACGAGCAGTACTTC. Residues: CSVGTGLYEQYF.

The sample holds many counts of this clonotype. The chain is built from TRBV11-2 and TRBJ2-7; D gene unclear. The CDR3 is 12 amino acids. Germline V gene data show CDR1 as SGHAT and CDR2 as FQNNGV. V was shortened by 8 bases and J by 1 base, with 9 bases between the two germline ends. The CDR3 region is CASGQQSYEQYF. CDR3 in DNA: TGTGCCAGCGGCCAACAATCCTACGAGCAGTACTTC.

V gene TRBV5-1 combines with J gene TRBJ1-1; a weak D match, TRBD1 (6 bases). This CDR3 spans 15 amino acids. Deletions cut 4 bases from V and 4 bases from J, with 17 bases between. Germline loops: CDR1 SGHRS, CDR2 YFSETQ. Written as DNA, the CDR3 is TGCGCCAGCAGCCAAGGGGGAGGAACCGGCACTGAAGCTTTCTTT. Protein: CASSQGGGTGTEAFF.

This clonotype was counted between two and nine times. This chain connects TRBV11-2 to TRBJ2-6; D is tentatively TRBD1 or TRBD2 (5 bases each). This CDR3 comprises 18 residues. Germline V gene sequence: CDR1 SGHAT, CDR2 FQNNGV. V was cut by 5 bases and J by 2 bases, with 19 bases left in between. The CDR3 DNA follows: TGTGCCAGCAGCCGGGATCCCATTCGGGGCACTGGGGCCAACGTCCTGACTTTC. Its protein is CASSRDPIRGTGANVLTF.

The sample holds many counts of this clonotype. This chain connects TRBV7-3 to TRBJ2-2, with 11 nucleotides matching TRBD2. The V segment lost 3 bases and the J segment 5 bases; nucleotides outside the gene matches: 8. Germline V gives CDR1 SGHTA, CDR2 FQGTGA. This CDR3 has 17 residues. The CDR3 bases are TGTGCCAGCAGCTTGCAACAACTAGCGGGGGTGACCGGGGAGCTGTTTTTT. As protein: CASSLQQLAGVTGELFF.

This clonotype was seen many times. The chain has TRBV2 and TRBJ1-1; TRBD1 agrees at 7 bases. V lost 4 bases to trimming and J lost 10 bases; unmatched junction nucleotides: 9. CDR3 length: 13 residues. Germline CDR1 and CDR2: SNHLY and FYNNEI. This CDR3 reads CASSGLSGGRAFF. CDR3 coding DNA: TGTGCCAGCAGTGGTCTTTCAGGGGGTCGAGCTTTCTTT.

This clonotype was picked up many times. The chain joins TRBV7-3 to TRBJ1-1; no definite D call. The CDR3 has 13 residues. V lost 3 bases and J 1 base, leaving 6 bases between the germline ends. Per the germline V gene, CDR1 is SGHTA and CDR2 is FQGTGA. CDR3 bases: TGTGCCAGCAGCTTGAGTGGGAACACTGAAGCTTTCTTT. It encodes CASSLSGNTEAFF.

There are a few counts of this clonotype. V usage is TRBV5-4 and J usage is TRBJ2-7; the match to TRBD1 covers 8 bases. Germline trimming cut 4 bases from V and 6 bases from J; bases unmatched to any gene: 12. The V gene's germline CDR1 is SGHNT and CDR2 YYREEE (reference sequence). CDR3 size: 15 residues. The CDR3: CASSQGQAFGSEQYF. The DNA of the CDR3 is TGTGCCAGCAGCCAGGGACAGGCCTTTGGTTCCGAGCAGTACTTC. The full variable domain, its missing parts supplied by reference TRBV5-4 and TRBJ2-7, is ETGVTQSPTHLIKTRGQQVTLRCSSQSGHNTVSWYQQALGQGPQFIFQYYREEENGRGNFPPRFSGLQFPNYSSELNVNALELDDSALYLCASSQGQAFGSEQYFGPGTRLTVT.

This clonotype was seen repeatedly, ten times or more. The chain uses TRBV3-1 and TRBJ2-7; D not resolved. Per the germline V gene, CDR1 is LGHDT and CDR2 is YNNKEL (reference sequence). Between the trimmed V and J ends, which lost 0 bases and 4 bases, there was a span of 10 bases. This CDR3 comprises 14 residues. Written as DNA, the CDR3 is TGTGCCAGCAGCCAAGATACAGTAGCTTACGAGCAGTACTTC. It is translated as CASSQDTVAYEQYF.

This clonotype was observed at least ten times. The CDR3 is CASSLIPGEGTEAFF. The CDR3 DNA reads TGTGCCAGCAGCCTAATTCCAGGGGAAGGCACTGAAGCTTTCTTT. V and J are TRBV11-2 and TRBJ1-1; tentatively, D is TRBD1 (6 bases). The germline V and J ends were trimmed by 5 bases and 4 bases, with 17 bases remaining between them. The germline V gene encodes CDR1 SGHAT and CDR2 FQNNGV. This CDR3 is 15 amino acids long.

Only a few counts were recorded for this clonotype. The gene calls are TRBV12-3 or TRBV12-4 and TRBJ2-2; 8 positions agree with TRBD2. Losses at the gene ends were 5 bases for V and 4 bases for J; bases not matched to a gene: 9. CDR3 length: 16 residues. CDR3 bases: TGTGCCAGCAGTCCCGGGGGGCGGGGGGCCACCGGGGAGCTGTTTTTT. Its protein product is CASSPGGRGATGELFF.

In its sample, this clonotype was seen many times. The rearrangement joins TRBV15 to TRBJ2-5; 7 bases align to TRBD1. Losses at the gene ends were 1 base for V and 4 bases for J; bases not matched to a gene: 6. This CDR3 contains 15 residues. CDR1 LNHNV and CDR2 YYDKDF come from the germline V gene (reference sequence). The CDR3: CATSRAGGWGETQYF. The CDR3, as DNA: TGTGCCACCAGCAGAGCAGGGGGTTGGGGAGAGACCCAGTACTTC.

At least ten counts were recorded for this clonotype. The V and J genes are TRBV3-1 and TRBJ2-7; possibly TRBD1 for D (5 bases). The CDR3 runs to 15 residues. V gave up 6 bases and J gave up 0 bases, with 15 bases separating them. CDR1 and CDR2 (germline): LGHDT, YNNKEL (reference sequence). The CDR3 loop is CASSGRASSSYEQYF. As DNA, the CDR3 is TGTGCCAGCAGTGGCAGGGCCTCTAGCTCCTACGAGCAGTACTTC.

About this clonotype itself: The junction departs from germline at one end; a sequencing error may be responsible. V gene TRBV9 combines with J gene TRBJ2-2; 13 nucleotides align to TRBD2. Germline assignment: CDR1 SGDLS and CDR2 YYNGEE. The CDR3 is made up of 16 amino acids. CDR3 protein: CASSGGLAGSSGEPFF. Written as DNA, the CDR3 is TGTGCCAGCAGCGGGGGACTAGCGGGAAGCTCCGGGGAGCCGTTTTTT.

As to this clonotype: A junction end diverges from the germline sequence, so it may reflect a read error. CDR3 coding DNA: TGCAGTGCTAGAAACACACTCGGTGAAACACCGGGGACCATTTTT. Translating it yields CSARNTLGETPGTIF. The genes are TRBV20-1 and TRBJ2-2; TRBD1 or TRBD2 may be the D gene (5 bases each). Germline V gene lookup returns CDR1 DFQATT and CDR2 SNEGSKA (reference sequence). This CDR3 contains 15 residues.

This clonotype showed up many times. The V gene is TRBV24-1, the J gene TRBJ1-2, with D possibly TRBD1 on 5 matching bases. The CDR3 totals 15 residues. The germline V and J ends were trimmed by 3 bases and 3 bases, with 13 bases remaining between them. Germline loops: CDR1 KGHDR, CDR2 SFDVKD. The CDR3 DNA reads TGTGCCACCAGTGATGGCGGGACCAACTACTATGGCTACACCTTC. Amino acid sequence: CATSDGGTNYYGYTF.

This clonotype was seen more than once but under ten times. The rearrangement links TRBV5-1 to TRBJ2-1; 8 nucleotides line up with TRBD2. The trim removed 4 bases at V and 6 bases at J, leaving 9 bases unmatched. CDR1 is SGHRS, CDR2 YFSETQ, per germline. There are 15 residues in the CDR3. The CDR3 loop is CASSGVSAGGNEQFF. The DNA of the CDR3 is TGCGCCAGCAGCGGCGTCTCGGCGGGGGGCAATGAGCAGTTCTTC. Filled out from reference TRBV5-1 and TRBJ2-1, the complete variable domain reads KAGVTQTPRYLIKTRGQQVTLSCSPISGHRSVSWYQQTPGQGLQFLFEYFSETQRNKGNFPGRFSGRQFSNSRSEMNVSTLELGDSALYLCASSGVSAGGNEQFFGPGTRLTVL.

The sample holds many counts of this clonotype. This rearrangement joins TRBV12-3 or TRBV12-4 to TRBJ2-1; 14 bases are a match to TRBD2. The CDR3 is 16 amino acids. Trimming at V came to 11 bases and at J to 0 bases, leaving 6 bases not matched to a gene. CDR3: CADGTSGGSSYNEQFF. The DNA of the CDR3 is TGTGCCGACGGGACTAGCGGGGGCTCCTCCTACAATGAGCAGTTCTTC.

V is TRBV6-1 and J is TRBJ1-5; the D is unclear. Germline-derived CDR1 and CDR2 are MNHNS and SASEGT. The CDR3 runs 13 residues. The V end was cut by 6 bases, the J end by 7 bases, with 13 bases between. CDR3 amino acids: CASSNTNGQPQHF. CDR3 in DNA: TGTGCCAGCAGCAATACTAATGGGCAGCCCCAGCATTTT.

This clonotype was seen ten or more times. The genes are TRBV2 and TRBJ2-7, with D unresolved. From germline, CDR1 is SNHLY and CDR2 FYNNEI. The CDR3 runs 12 residues. The V and J ends lost 7 bases and 4 bases respectively, with 11 bases between them. The CDR3 nucleotides read TGTGCCAGCATCGAGTCTCTGTACGAGCAGTACTTC. Protein: CASIESLYEQYF. The full variable domain, completed using reference TRBV2 and TRBJ2-7, is EPEVTQTPSHQVTQMGQEVILRCVPISNHLYFYWYRQILGQKVEFLVSFYNNEISEKSEIFDDQFSVERPDGSNFTLKIRSTKLEDSAMYFCASIESLYEQYFGPGTRLTVT.

The table lists this clonotype with many counts. The genes are TRBV28 and TRBJ2-5; D gene ambiguous. The length of the CDR3 is 14 residues. The V gene lost 6 bases and the J gene lost 5 bases, with 16 bases spanning the gap. CDR1 and CDR2 (germline): MDHEN, SYDVKM. In nucleotides, the CDR3 is TGTGCCAGCAGCCGGCCTCCGGAGAGGGAGACCCAGTACTTC. Amino acids: CASSRPPERETQYF.

This clonotype was seen ten or more times. This chain uses TRBV20-1 with TRBJ2-1; 12 bases agree with TRBD2. V gave up 5 bases and J gave up 3 bases; unmatched junction bases: 2. The CDR3 contains 14 residues. The germline gives CDR1 DFQATT, CDR2 SNEGSKA (reference sequence). For the CDR3, the DNA is TGCAGTGCTTGGACTAGCGGGAACTACAATGAGCAGTTCTTC. It encodes CSAWTSGNYNEQFF.

The J gene is TRBJ1-2, the V gene TRBV16; 10 bases agree with TRBD1. Per the germline V gene, CDR1 is KGHSY and CDR2 is FQNENV. V lost 2 bases and J lost 4; bases outside the gene matches: 13. There are 18 residues in the CDR3. In DNA, the CDR3 is TGTGCCAGCAGCCAAAGGCCTCGACAGGGGGCGCGGGGCTATGGCTACACCTTC. Translation: CASSQRPRQGARGYGYTF.

The sample holds many counts of this clonotype. The genes are TRBV28 and TRBJ1-2, with D uncertain. Germline CDR1 reads MDHEN; CDR2 reads SYDVKM. This CDR3 is 15 amino acids long. Trimming cost V 2 bases and J 1 base, with 11 bases left between them. The CDR3 here is CASSLGSAINYGYTF. CDR3 in DNA: TGTGCCAGCAGTTTAGGGAGCGCTATTAACTATGGCTACACCTTC.

This clonotype was counted many times. The chain is built from TRBV12-3 or TRBV12-4 and TRBJ1-5, with D tentatively TRBD1 (6 bases). The CDR3 spans 13 residues. Trimming shortened V by 4 bases and J by 5 bases, and 9 bases separated the two germline ends. As DNA, the CDR3 is TGTGCCAGCAGTTCCCCAGGGGATCAGCCCCAGCATTTT. Its protein product is CASSSPGDQPQHF.

This clonotype has ten or more counts. The chain couples TRBV27 to TRBJ2-7, with D perhaps matching TRBD2 (5 bases). The length of the CDR3 is 15 residues. V was cut by 3 bases and J by 2 bases, with 14 bases left in between. Germline V lookup: CDR1 MNHEY, CDR2 SMNVEV (reference sequence). For the CDR3, the DNA is TGTGCCAGCAGTTTGGACGGTGGAGGAACCTACGAGCAGTACTTC. Amino acids: CASSLDGGGTYEQYF.

This sequence joins TRBV27 and TRBJ2-7, with D unclear. From germline, CDR1 is MNHEY and CDR2 SMNVEV (reference sequence). The CDR3 totals 15 residues. V gave up 6 bases and J gave up 1 base, with 16 bases separating them. DNA of the CDR3: TGTGCCAGCAGCCCGCGAAGGGATTCGTCCTACGAGCAGTACTTC. It is translated as CASSPRRDSSYEQYF.

This clonotype has more than one count but fewer than ten. The chain employs TRBV3-1 and TRBJ2-3; D not certain. Germline V gives CDR1 LGHDT, CDR2 YNNKEL (reference sequence). V dropped 0 bases and J dropped 1 base, with 8 bases sitting between them. The CDR3 has 15 residues. The CDR3 spells CASSQDTPGTDTQYF. CDR3 in DNA: TGTGCCAGCAGCCAAGATACCCCCGGCACAGATACGCAGTATTTT.